These 15 T cell receptor beta chains share one sample of origin, sequenced in a study of T cell changes during pregnancy in multiple sclerosis. The data were produced by immunoSEQ multiplex PCR, yet TCRdb's version contains in-frame clones alone and is incomplete. Of approximately 93,000 clones in the sample, 80% to 95% were seen once. This specimen was peripheral blood, taken in the first trimester of pregnancy. These receptors all come from a female donor in good health, enrolled as a control in a pregnancy study.

The genes are TRBV6-5 and TRBJ1-1, with a weak D call TRBD1 (5 bases). The CDR3 runs 13 residues. Trimming stripped 7 bases from V and 4 bases from J, with 13 bases between. In germline, CDR1 is MNHEY, CDR2 SVGAGI. CDR3 DNA sequence: TGTGCCAGCATTCCACCGGGGGGCACTGAAGCTTTCTTT. This encodes CASIPPGGTEAFF.

The rearrangement uses TRBV15 and TRBJ2-5; 10 bases map to TRBD2. The germline V gene has CDR1 LNHNV and CDR2 YYDKDF (reference sequence). The CDR3 totals 17 residues. V shed 2 bases and J 4 bases; nucleotides not matched to a gene: 10. The CDR3 bases are TGTGCCACCAGCAGACCCACTAGCGGGGAATCACGAGAGACCCAGTACTTC. It specifies CATSRPTSGESRETQYF.

This chain connects TRBV9 to TRBJ2-3, with D maybe TRBD2 (7 bases). The CDR3 is 17 amino acids. Trimming pared 4 bases from V and 1 base from J, leaving 19 bases between. CDR1 is SGDLS and CDR2 is YYNGEE in the germline V gene. As DNA, the CDR3 is TGTGCCAGCAGCTCAGGGACACAAGGGGGGGGCACAGATACGCAGTATTTT. Translated: CASSSGTQGGGTDTQYF.

This clone was counted at least ten times. The CDR3: CASSLVGTGFQPQHF. CDR3 DNA: TGTGCCAGCAGCTTAGTCGGGACAGGGTTTCAGCCCCAGCATTTT. V and J are TRBV7-2 and TRBJ1-5; 9 nucleotides agree with TRBD1. Looked up from germline, CDR1 is SGHTA and CDR2 is FQGNSA. J gave up 6 bases and V 1 base, and 4 bases lay outside the gene matches. The CDR3 has 15 amino acids.

V and J are TRBV4-2 and TRBJ1-6; D is unclear. Trimming removed 0 bases from V and 9 bases from J, with 9 bases in between. The germline gives CDR1 LGHNA, CDR2 YNFKEQ. CDR3 size: 14 residues. The CDR3, as DNA: TGTGCCAGCAGCCAAGAGGGCGACGGTTCACCCCTCCACTTT. Translated: CASSQEGDGSPLHF.

This clone has just a few counts. The gene calls are TRBV2 and TRBJ1-5; a possible D gene is TRBD1 (5 bases). Germline V gives CDR1 SNHLY, CDR2 FYNNEI. The CDR3 contains 15 residues. Trimming stripped 9 bases from V and 0 bases from J, with 15 bases between. Here the CDR3 reads CASERGTYSNQPQHF. The CDR3 nucleotides read TGTGCCAGTGAAAGGGGCACTTATAGCAATCAGCCCCAGCATTTT. The entire variable domain, with the rest obtained from reference TRBV2 and TRBJ1-5, is as follows: EPEVTQTPSHQVTQMGQEVILRCVPISNHLYFYWYRQILGQKVEFLVSFYNNEISEKSEIFDDQFSVERPDGSNFTLKIRSTKLEDSAMYFCASERGTYSNQPQHFGDGTRLSIL.

The chain has TRBV7-6 and TRBJ2-3; no clear D. Germline V gives CDR1 SGHVS, CDR2 FNYEAQ. Trimming took off 2 bases at V and 6 bases at J, with 9 bases between the two ends. The CDR3 totals 13 residues. The DNA for the CDR3 is TGTGCCAGCAGCTTACCAGCCGGGGATACGCAGTATTTT. Residues: CASSLPAGDTQYF. The variable domain in full, with the rest retrieved from reference TRBV7-6 and TRBJ2-3, is GAGVSQSPRYKVTKRGQDVALRCDPISGHVSLYWYRQALGQGPEFLTYFNYEAQQDKSGLPNDRFSAERPEGSISTLTIQRTEQRDSAMYRCASSLPAGDTQYFGPGTRLTVL.

V is TRBV10-3 and J is TRBJ1-2, with D possibly TRBD1 on 5 matching bases. Germline CDR1 reads ENHRY; CDR2 reads SYGVKD. The V end was cut by 6 bases, the J end by 4 bases, with 9 bases between. This CDR3 is built from 12 residues. In DNA, the CDR3 is TGTGCCATCAGGACAGCTTTCTATGGCTACACCTTC. Translation gives CAIRTAFYGYTF.

The chain joins TRBV5-4 to TRBJ1-2; D is uncertain. V lost 2 bases, J lost 4 bases, and 9 bases lay in between. Looked up from germline, CDR1 is SGHNT and CDR2 is YYREEE (reference sequence). The CDR3 consists of 13 residues. The CDR3 DNA is TGTGCCAGCAGCTTTGTCGAGGCCTATGGCTACACCTTC. Its protein is CASSFVEAYGYTF. Combining the CDR3 with reference TRBV5-4 and TRBJ1-2 gives the whole variable domain ETGVTQSPTHLIKTRGQQVTLRCSSQSGHNTVSWYQQALGQGPQFIFQYYREEENGRGNFPPRFSGLQFPNYSSELNVNALELDDSALYLCASSFVEAYGYTFGSGTRLTVV.

Only a few counts were recorded for this clone. The chain combines TRBV6-1 with TRBJ1-5, with no clear D. V was pared by 6 bases and J by 7 bases, with 16 bases between. CDR3 length equals 14 residues. In germline, CDR1 is MNHNS, CDR2 SASEGT. The CDR3 DNA follows: TGTGCCAGCAGAGACCCCCCGAGCGGGCAGCCCCAGCATTTT. The encoded protein is CASRDPPSGQPQHF.

The rearrangement links TRBV11-2 to TRBJ2-7; possibly TRBD1 for D (5 bases). V was pared by 5 bases and J by 3 bases, with 14 bases between. CDR1 and CDR2 from the germline V gene are SGHAT and FQNNGV. The length of the CDR3 is 14 residues. CDR3 nucleotide sequence: TGTGCCAGCAGCCCCTGGCTCAGGGTCTACGAGCAGTACTTC. Residues: CASSPWLRVYEQYF.

The chain combines TRBV11-2 with TRBJ2-5, with TRBD2 identical over 9 bases. V shed 3 bases, J shed 1 base, and the junction held 12 bases outside the gene matches. CDR3 length equals 18 residues. The germline gives CDR1 SGHAT, CDR2 FQNNGV. The CDR3 sequence: CASSLGLKSGGTQETQYF. The CDR3 bases are TGTGCCAGCAGCTTGGGTCTCAAGAGCGGGGGGACCCAAGAGACCCAGTACTTC.

The genes are TRBV6-6 and TRBJ1-5; TRBD1 aligns across 9 bases. Germline V gives CDR1 MNHNY, CDR2 SVGAGI (reference sequence). The CDR3 consists of 14 residues. V lost 9 bases to trimming and J lost 4 bases; unmatched junction nucleotides: 7. The CDR3 protein is CASSDRGRNQPQHF. CDR3 DNA sequence: TGTGCCAGTAGTGACAGGGGGAGAAATCAGCCCCAGCATTTT.

The gene calls are TRBV6-6 and TRBJ2-7, with a tentative D call TRBD1 (5 bases). V was cut by 2 bases and J by 6 bases, with 11 bases left in between. CDR1 is MNHNY, CDR2 SVGAGI, per germline (reference sequence). The CDR3 length is 13 residues. This CDR3 is CASSYAPGIEQYF. Here the CDR3 DNA reads TGTGCCAGCAGTTACGCACCAGGGATCGAGCAGTACTTC.

This clone has just one count. The chain links TRBV25-1 to TRBJ2-1; D gene uncertain. The CDR3 extends over 14 amino acids. Germline assignment: CDR1 MGHDK and CDR2 SYGVNS. The V end lost 2 bases, the J end lost 4 bases, and 9 bases lay between the germline ends. DNA for the CDR3: TGTGCCAGCAGTGAAATCTCCGGTTACAATGAGCAGTTCTTC. Its translation: CASSEISGYNEQFF.